This entry features one TCR beta chain sequence. The antigen remains unidentified. This sample was included in a study of T cell clonotyping in hematopoietic cell transplantation. Overall study context: Pretransplant recipient samples were taken after cytoreduction.

The study's findings and limits: Recipient TCR diversity dropped after transplant; expanded clonotypes rose from day 30 to 180. Graft donor and pretransplant recipient Inverse Simpson Index values predicted broader posttransplant TCR diversity.

The CDR3 is 14 residues long. Germline loops: CDR1 MNHEY, CDR2 SMNVEV (reference sequence). Trimming at V came to 9 bases and at J to 5 bases, leaving 10 bases not matched to a gene. This table comes from immunoSEQ multiplex PCR, and its TCRdb copy is limited to in-frame clones, with some not included. This repertoire shows fewer than 100,000 clones, about 95% found once; its top ten account for roughly 1.5%. Time point here: recipient sample about 28 days before transplant, after cytoreduction. The chain uses TRBV27 and TRBJ2-5, with 9 bases that match TRBD2. The clonotype was recovered from a woman in her forties or fifties with acute myeloid leukemia. Some clones in this sample may be carry-over from other donors' samples. Source: peripheral blood mononuclear cells, taken before stem cell transplant. Written as DNA, the CDR3 is TGTGCCAGGATAATAGCGGGAGCCCCCGAGACCCAGTACTTC. It yields the protein CARIIAGAPETQYF.